The 28 T cell receptor beta chains reported below all come from one sample, sequenced in a study of immune characterization of retroperitoneal liposarcoma. TCRdb processed the PCR reads anew with MiXCR; each CDR3 protein has one entry. The sample carries 7,700 or so distinct CDR3 sequences, more than 25% recorded once. Sequencing input: blood. The receptors derive from a male donor with retroperitoneal liposarcoma.

This clonotype is medium-sized. CDR3 protein: CASSSPPPGGPYNEQFF. DNA for the CDR3: TGTGCCAGCAGCTCACCCCCCCCGGGAGGCCCCTACAATGAGCAGTTCTTC. The genes are TRBV7-2 and TRBJ2-1; 7 bases map to TRBD2. The germline V gene has CDR1 SGHTA and CDR2 FQGNSA. V lost 4 bases, J lost 2 bases, and 11 bases stayed unmatched. CDR3 length equals 17 residues.

V gene TRBV6-4 combines with J gene TRBJ2-1; 10 bases match TRBD2. The last part of the DNA fits TRBJ2-5 better; the J call may be wrong. The length of the CDR3 is 16 residues. Germline V gene lookup returns CDR1 MRHNA and CDR2 SNTAGT. CDR3 DNA: TGTGCCAGCAGTGACTCGGCTAGCGGGAGTGTGGAGACCCAGTACTTC. Amino acid sequence: CASSDSASGSVETQYF.

By sample fraction, this clonotype is medium-sized. This chain connects TRBV25-1 to TRBJ2-3, with 7 bases aligning to TRBD2. V shed 7 bases and J 5 bases; nucleotides not matched to a gene: 12. Germline V gene sequence: CDR1 MGHDK, CDR2 SYGVNS. The CDR3 consists of 15 residues. CDR3 amino acids: CASTSVGGPEDTQYF. CDR3 DNA: TGTGCCAGCACATCCGTGGGAGGGCCGGAAGATACGCAGTATTTT. Together with reference TRBV25-1 and TRBJ2-3, the CDR3 gives the full variable domain: EADIYQTPRYLVIGTGKKITLECSQTMGHDKMYWYQQDPGMELHLIHYSYGVNSTEKGDLSSESTVSRIRTEHFPLTLESARPSHTSQYLCASTSVGGPEDTQYFGPGTRLTVL.

The chain links TRBV7-7 to TRBJ2-5; 13 bases are a match to TRBD2. The CDR3 has 16 residues. Germline values: CDR1 SSHAT, CDR2 FNYEAQ (reference sequence). Unmatched junction bases numbered 5, after V lost 5 bases and J lost 2 bases. The CDR3 is CASSTQGLAGQETQYF. The CDR3 DNA is TGTGCCAGCAGCACCCAGGGACTAGCGGGACAAGAGACCCAGTACTTC.

The V and J genes are TRBV29-1 and TRBJ1-2, with D possibly being TRBD1 (5 bases). The CDR3 is 13 residues long. The V end lost 6 bases, the J end lost 6 bases, and 17 bases lay between the germline ends. Germline-derived CDR1 and CDR2 are SQVTM and ANQGSEA. The CDR3 coding sequence is TGCAGCGTAGCAAGGGATACAGGCGATGGCTACACCTTC. Translating gives CSVARDTGDGYTF.

This sequence joins TRBV28 and TRBJ2-1; 8 bases align to TRBD1. Matching the DNA end better, TRBJ2-7 makes the J call doubtful. Germline lookup yields CDR1 MDHEN and CDR2 SYDVKM. CDR3 length: 16 residues. CDR3 sequence: CASSPPRTGLAYEQYF. As DNA, the CDR3 is TGTGCCAGCAGTCCTCCCCGGACAGGGTTGGCCTACGAGCAGTACTTC.

This clonotype has just a few counts. The chain is built from TRBV4-1 and TRBJ2-2; 7 bases map to TRBD1. This CDR3 is 16 amino acids long. Germline CDR1 reads MGHRA; CDR2 reads YSYEKL. J was trimmed by 1 base and V by 5 bases; bases with no gene match: 7. CDR3 sequence (DNA): TGCGCCAGCAGCAAAGTAGGGACAGAGAACACCGGGGAGCTGTTTTTT. It encodes CASSKVGTENTGELFF.

This clonotype occurred a few times. The chain couples TRBV4-1 to TRBJ2-3; D is perhaps TRBD1 (6 bases). The assigned J gene may be wrong: the sequence end matches TRBJ2-7 better. This CDR3 is 12 amino acids long. Germline V CDR1 and CDR2: MGHRA, YSYEKL. The CDR3: CASSQAGVEQYF. The CDR3 bases are TGCGCCAGCAGCCAAGCAGGGGTTGAGCAGTACTTC.

For this clonotype: Its ends do not fully match the called genes, so a read error is possible. The chain employs TRBV7-2 and TRBJ2-3; D might be TRBD1 or TRBD2, each matching 7 bases. Germline values: CDR1 SGHTA, CDR2 FQGNSA. The CDR3 covers 14 residues. CDR3 loop: CVSSPQGGDDTQYF. DNA for the CDR3: TGTGTCAGCAGCCCCCAGGGGGGGGATGATACGCAGTATTTT. Using reference TRBV7-2 and TRBJ2-3 for the parts outside the CDR3, the full variable domain is GAGVSQSPSNKVTEKGKDVELRCDPISGHTALYWYRQSLGQGLEFLIYFQGNSAPDKSGLPSDRFSAERTGGSVSTLTIQRTQQEDSAVYLCVSSPQGGDDTQYFGPGTRLTVL.

The count of this clonotype is one. The CDR3 carries no conserved terminal phenylalanine or tryptophan, so it likely arises from a read error. The rearrangement joins TRBV10-3 to TRBJ2-5, with D unresolved. The J call is in doubt because the DNA end fits TRBJ2-1 better. The germline gives CDR1 ENHRY, CDR2 SYGVKD. The CDR3 totals 13 residues. CDR3 sequence (DNA): TGTGCCATCAGTGAACCGGCTAGAAGAGAGCAGTTCTCC. Amino acid sequence: CAISEPARREQFS.

By share of the sample, this clonotype is medium-sized. The chain carries TRBV6-1 and TRBJ1-1; no clear D. The CDR3 covers 15 residues. V was cut by 4 bases and J by 1 base, with 13 bases left in between. Germline lookup yields CDR1 MNHNS and CDR2 SASEGT. This CDR3 is CASSGGGSWNTEAFF. CDR3 nucleotide sequence: TGTGCCAGCAGTGGAGGAGGGAGTTGGAACACTGAAGCTTTCTTT.

The V call is TRBV3-1, the J call TRBJ2-5; 10 nucleotides line up with TRBD2. Germline assignment: CDR1 LGHDT and CDR2 YNNKEL (reference sequence). The CDR3 sequence is 16 residues long. Trimming took 4 bases from V and 5 from J; bases not matched to a gene: 10. The DNA for the CDR3 is TGTGCCAGCAGCCTGGCGACTAGCGGGTTTTCCGAGACCCAGTACTTC. Translated: CASSLATSGFSETQYF.

This chain links TRBV6-5 with TRBJ2-1; no reliable D call. The DNA end is a closer match to TRBJ2-5, so the J assignment may be wrong. CDR3 length: 13 amino acids. Germline V gives CDR1 MNHEY, CDR2 SVGAGI. In DNA form, the CDR3 reads TGTGCCAGCAGTTACTCGGTGGTTGAGACCCAGTACTTC. As protein: CASSYSVVETQYF.

The genes are TRBV5-1 and TRBJ2-5, with D perhaps TRBD1 (5 bases). Germline V CDR1 and CDR2: SGHRS, YFSETQ. The V gene lost 7 bases and the J gene lost 3 bases, with 10 bases spanning the gap. The CDR3 has 12 residues. DNA of the CDR3: TGCGCCAGCGGGGTAGGGGAAGAGACCCAGTACTTC. Protein product: CASGVGEETQYF.

Concerning this clonotype itself: Sequence at one end of the junction differs from germline and may be a read error. The chain employs TRBV4-1 and TRBJ2-7; 9 bases are a match to TRBD2. CDR1 is MGHRA, CDR2 YSYEKL, per germline. This CDR3 is built from 17 residues. This CDR3 is CASSQDLGSGSSYEQYF. CDR3 bases: TGTGCCAGCAGCCAAGATCTCGGTAGCGGGAGCTCCTACGAGCAGTACTTC.

The gene calls are TRBV24-1 and TRBJ2-1; 9 positions match TRBD2. The junction had 5 bases not matched to a gene; V was cut back by 1 base and J by 2 bases. From germline, CDR1 is KGHDR and CDR2 SFDVKD. This CDR3 is built from 17 residues. CDR3 bases: TGTGCCACCAGTGATTTTGGGATAGCGGGAGCCTACAATGAGCAGTTCTTC. Translated, it gives CATSDFGIAGAYNEQFF.

This clonotype has at least ten counts. V is TRBV6-1 and J is TRBJ2-5; the D gene is possibly TRBD2 (5 bases). The CDR3 spans 14 residues. V was cut by 2 bases and J by 5 bases, with 12 bases left in between. Germline V gene sequence: CDR1 MNHNS, CDR2 SASEGT. In DNA, the CDR3 is TGTGCCAGCAGTGAATTGGGTAGAGGGGAGACCCAGTACTTC. Amino acids: CASSELGRGETQYF.

This clonotype has just a few counts. V gene TRBV27 combines with J gene TRBJ2-3; D is possibly TRBD1 (6 bases). The CDR3 consists of 14 residues. Germline V gives CDR1 MNHEY, CDR2 SMNVEV (reference sequence). Deletions cut 3 bases from V and 1 base from J, with 8 bases between. CDR3 in amino acids: CASSFRTGTDTQYF. The CDR3 DNA reads TGTGCCAGCAGTTTCCGGACAGGCACAGATACGCAGTATTTT.

In this sample, this clonotype turned up many times. V gene TRBV27 combines with J gene TRBJ2-5, with TRBD1 identical over 7 bases. The V gene end was trimmed by 5 bases and the J gene end by 5 bases; junction bases not matched to a gene: 8. The CDR3 extends over 14 amino acids. From germline, CDR1 is MNHEY and CDR2 SMNVEV (reference sequence). CDR3 region: CASSPDRAAETQYF. CDR3 bases: TGTGCCAGCAGTCCTGACAGGGCCGCGGAGACCCAGTACTTC.

This clonotype was counted a few times. The chain combines TRBV4-3 with TRBJ2-3; no firm D call. Trimming shortened V by 8 bases and J by 0 bases, and 12 bases separated the two germline ends. Germline CDR1 and CDR2: LGHNA and YSLEER. The CDR3 has 14 residues. The CDR3 bases are TGCGCCAGCGCAACAAGTATTAGCACAGATACGCAGTATTTT. It encodes CASATSISTDTQYF.

The chain recombines TRBV6-1 with TRBJ2-5, with 7 bases that match TRBD1. The end of the DNA aligns better with TRBJ2-7, so the J call may be wrong. The CDR3 is 12 residues long. Germline CDR1 reads MNHNS; CDR2 reads SASEGT. The DNA for the CDR3 is TGTGCCAGCATCGGACAGGACACCGAGCAGTACTTC. Protein sequence: CASIGQDTEQYF.

The chain couples TRBV7-8 to TRBJ2-1; D possibly corresponds to TRBD1 (5 bases). With 4 bases removed from V and 13 bases from J, the gap between germline ends came to 20 bases. From germline, CDR1 is SGHVS and CDR2 FQNEAQ. The CDR3 consists of 14 residues. DNA for the CDR3: TGTGCCAGCAGCTCGCAGGGTACAGGAGACATTCAGTTCTTC. This sequence encodes CASSSQGTGDIQFF. Together with reference TRBV7-8 and TRBJ2-1, the CDR3 gives the full variable domain: GAGVSQSPRYKVAKRGQDVALRCDPISGHVSLFWYQQALGQGPEFLTYFQNEAQLDKSGLPSDRFFAERPEGSVSTLKIQRTQQEDSAVYLCASSSQGTGDIQFFGPGTRLTVL.

In its sample, this clonotype was seen many times. CDR3 amino acids: CASRQRGAQETQYF. CDR3 coding DNA: TGTGCCAGCAGACAACGGGGGGCGCAAGAGACCCAGTACTTC. V gene TRBV6-1 combines with J gene TRBJ2-5; D possibly corresponds to TRBD2 (7 bases). V was shortened by 6 bases and J by 2 bases, with 13 bases between the two germline ends. This CDR3 contains 14 residues. The germline gives CDR1 MNHNS, CDR2 SASEGT.

The V and J genes are TRBV4-3 and TRBJ1-6; tentative D call: TRBD1 (5 bases). The germline V and J ends were trimmed by 4 bases and 4 bases, with 17 bases remaining between them. Germline loops: CDR1 LGHNA, CDR2 YSLEER. The CDR3 runs 17 residues. The CDR3: CASSPIEGGGYNSPLHF. CDR3 bases: TGCGCCAGCAGCCCCATCGAGGGCGGGGGGTATAATTCACCCCTCCACTTT.

A few counts support this clonotype. The V gene is TRBV27, the J gene TRBJ1-6, with 10 bases matching TRBD1. Germline-derived CDR1 and CDR2 are MNHEY and SMNVEV (reference sequence). Trimming at V came to 8 bases and at J to 10 bases, leaving 2 bases not matched to a gene. The CDR3 is made up of 12 amino acids. CDR3 in amino acids: CASGTGVSPLHF. Here the CDR3 DNA reads TGTGCCAGCGGGACAGGGGTCTCACCCCTCCACTTT.

The chain couples TRBV12-3 or TRBV12-4 to TRBJ2-6; D possibly corresponds to TRBD2 (5 bases). The CDR3 spans 14 residues. V was shortened by 5 bases and J by 2 bases, with 7 bases between the two germline ends. CDR3 DNA sequence: TGTGCCAGCAGTCGGGGTCCTGGGGCCAACGTCCTGACTTTC. Amino acid sequence: CASSRGPGANVLTF.

This clonotype was counted once. In DNA, the CDR3 is TGCGCCAGCAGCCAAACTCCAGTGAGTCGCTCCTACGAGCAGTACTTC. Translated: CASSQTPVSRSYEQYF. The chain has TRBV4-3 and TRBJ2-7; D not resolved. Germline assignment: CDR1 LGHNA and CDR2 YSLEER. The V end lost 2 bases, the J end lost 0 bases, and 14 bases lay between the germline ends. The length of the CDR3 is 16 residues.

V usage is TRBV6-1 and J usage is TRBJ2-1, with 7 positions matching TRBD1. Germline V CDR1 and CDR2: MNHNS, SASEGT. This CDR3 spans 13 amino acids. V lost 8 bases, J lost 8 bases, and 9 bases stayed unmatched. CDR3 in DNA: TGTGCCAGCGCCAGACAGGGTTGGGATGAGCAGTTCTTC. Protein sequence: CASARQGWDEQFF.